The present T cell receptor beta chain was sequenced within a study of OX40 agonist ivuxolimab in advanced cancers. A note on the overall study: The costimulatory receptor OX40 (CD134) was targeted by ivuxolimab, a fully human IgG2 agonistic monoclonal antibody. Patients were allowed to have had prior anti-PD-1, anti-PD-L1 or anti-CTLA-4 therapy, and more than 30% of the dose-escalation patients had previously received checkpoint inhibitors. The purpose of peripheral TCRbeta sequencing was to test whether ivuxolimab changed TCR sequence diversity and led to clonal T-cell expansion. In the dose-escalation cohort, 82.7% of patients were male, and the mean age was roughly 60 years, with a range of roughly 20 to 80. Of the approximately 50 patients in dose escalation, 19 had hepatocellular carcinoma, about 15 had melanoma, 9 had renal cell carcinoma and 9 had head and neck cancer. The paper covers the monotherapy dose-escalation part of the phase I ivuxolimab trial, which included N ≈ 50 patients. Intravenous ivuxolimab was administered to patients every 2 weeks at six dose levels: 0.01, 0.1, 0.3, 1.5, 3 and 10 mg/kg. Partial responses occurred in three dose-escalation patients: two with cutaneous melanoma and one with hepatocellular carcinoma. Study-wide findings and limitations: The antigen specificity of the clonally expanded peripheral T cells was not determined. In the 0.1-3.0 mg/kg groups, partial responders were among the patients with the lowest normalized peripheral clonal expansion, particularly in CD8+ T cells. Clonal expansion of both CD4+ and CD8+ blood T cells was observed from baseline to week 6 at doses 0.1 to 3.0 mg/kg. Low levels of normalized T-cell clonal expansion were also seen in some patients who did not respond. After ivuxolimab, CD8+ T cells had more expanded clones than CD4+ T cells on average.

A remark on this clone: Its antigen is currently not known. Per-nucleotide qualities are absent, and no much larger clonotype sits a single base away.

The germline V gene yields SQVTM for CDR1 and ANQGSEA for CDR2. Trimming at the junction amounts to 3 bases on V and 7 bases on J, and the germline ends lie 15 bases apart. The CDR3 holds 13 amino acids from the cysteine to the phenylalanine. This entry keeps only the CDR3 DNA: 39 bases, framed from base 1. Genomic DNA was isolated from the sorted cells so that the TCRbeta CDR3 region could be sequenced. TCRbeta CDR3 regions were sequenced using the immunoSEQ Assay. The table was pulled from immuneACCESS by TCRdb, which kept in-frame rearrangements only. Such tables lose some clones; where checked, under half of the loss comes from unresolved V genes, and the rest has no known cause. The sample table shows around 84,000 clones, and approximately 80% are seen once. Approximately 0.51% of the sample goes to the ten largest clones. The trial excluded patients who had a history of autoimmune disease or were on systemic immunosuppression. Peripheral blood for TCR sequencing was drawn from every dose cohort at baseline, at cycle 4 day 1 and at cycle 7 day 1. Samples came from an open-label, multicenter, first-in-human phase I dose-escalation trial of ivuxolimab. Adults with locally advanced or metastatic melanoma, renal cell carcinoma, hepatocellular carcinoma or head and neck squamous cell carcinoma were enrolled in the trial. CD4+ and CD8+ T cells were sorted separately from peripheral blood before TCR sequencing.

The sample in question was CD4+ or CD8+ T cells sorted from blood, obtained in a trial of the OX40 agonist ivuxolimab. The V gene is TRBV29-1 and the J gene is TRBJ1-2, with no reliable assignment of the D segment. The sequence was collected from an adult with an advanced solid tumor such as melanoma, head and neck, liver or kidney cancer. Here is the DNA: TGCAGCGTTGATTCAGGCCGGTTCGGTGGCTACACCTTC. It translates to CSVDSGRFGGYTF.